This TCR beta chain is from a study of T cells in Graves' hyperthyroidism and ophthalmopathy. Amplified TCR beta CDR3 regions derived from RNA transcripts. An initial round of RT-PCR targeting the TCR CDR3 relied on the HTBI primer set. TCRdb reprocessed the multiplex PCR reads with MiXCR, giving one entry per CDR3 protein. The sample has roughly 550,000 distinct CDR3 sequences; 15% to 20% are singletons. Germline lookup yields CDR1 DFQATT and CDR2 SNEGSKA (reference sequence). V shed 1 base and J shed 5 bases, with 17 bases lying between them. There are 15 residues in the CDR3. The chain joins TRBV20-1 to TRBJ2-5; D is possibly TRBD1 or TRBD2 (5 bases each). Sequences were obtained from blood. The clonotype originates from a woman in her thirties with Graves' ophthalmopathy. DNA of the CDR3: TGCAGTGCTAGAGGTGGCAGGGAGATAGGGGAGACCCAGTACTTC. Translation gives CSARGGREIGETQYF.